These 13 T cell receptor beta chains were sequenced from one sample in a study of T-cell reconstitution after alpha-beta-depleted transplantation in children. A TCRbeta library incorporating unique molecular identifiers was prepared. TCRdb re-analysed the PCR reads in MiXCR, keeping a single row per CDR3 protein. The sample includes over 550,000 distinct CDR3 sequences, 10% of them seen just once. This material consisted of PBMCs from the stem cell graft donor, taken from the stem cell graft. These receptors originate from a human donor who donated a stem cell graft to a child with acute myeloid leukemia.

CDR3 in amino acids: CASSQDRSAGLYGYTF. The CDR3 DNA follows: TGCGCCAGCAGCCAAGATAGGTCGGCAGGGCTTTATGGCTACACCTTC. V gene TRBV4-3 combines with J gene TRBJ1-2; tentative D call: TRBD1 (5 bases). V gave up 0 bases and J gave up 5 bases, with 16 bases separating them. The CDR3 is 16 amino acids. Germline lookup yields CDR1 LGHNA and CDR2 YSLEER.

Ten or more counts support this clonotype. The gene calls are TRBV20-1 and TRBJ2-1; D not certain. The germline CDR1 and CDR2 sequences are DFQATT and SNEGSKA (reference sequence). Trimming stripped 4 bases from V and 4 bases from J, with 17 bases between. This CDR3 has 15 residues. CDR3 DNA sequence: TGCAGTGCTACACCGGGTTCAAAGAATTACAATGAGCAGTTCTTC. Translated: CSATPGSKNYNEQFF.

With respect to this clonotype: Its ends do not fully match the called genes, so a read error is possible. This chain links TRBV3-1 with TRBJ2-2, with D perhaps assigned TRBD1 or TRBD2 (5 bases each). Germline-derived CDR1 and CDR2 are LGHDT and YNNKEL (reference sequence). This CDR3 has 18 amino acids. CDR3 loop: CAISPLRGPGANTGELFF. The CDR3 nucleotides are TGTGCCATCAGCCCCCTCCGGGGACCCGGTGCGAACACCGGGGAGCTGTTTTTT.

CDR3 amino acids: CAISVLGQASPVTNNEQFF. In DNA, the CDR3 is TGTGCCATCAGTGTCTTGGGACAGGCTTCACCCGTAACCAACAATGAGCAGTTCTTC. The V gene is TRBV10-3, the J gene TRBJ2-1; 8 bases agree with TRBD1. The V gene end was trimmed by 4 bases and the J gene end by 5 bases; junction bases not matched to a gene: 19. The germline V gene encodes CDR1 ENHRY and CDR2 SYGVKD. The CDR3 length is 19 residues.

The J gene is TRBJ2-6, the V gene TRBV5-1, with 10 bases matching TRBD1. From germline, CDR1 is SGHRS and CDR2 YFSETQ. This CDR3 contains 20 residues. The V and J ends lost 0 bases and 0 bases, in that order; junction bases with no gene match: 9. CDR3 loop: CASSLEGQGSYFSGANVLTF. The CDR3 DNA reads as TGCGCCAGCAGCTTGGAGGGACAGGGGTCTTACTTCTCTGGGGCCAACGTCCTGACTTTC.

This clonotype was seen a few times. The chain carries TRBV30 and TRBJ2-1, with D possibly called TRBD1 or TRBD2 (5 bases each). Germline V CDR1 and CDR2: GTSNPN, SVGIG (reference sequence). The CDR3 has 15 amino acids. Trimming stripped 2 bases from V and 0 bases from J, with 11 bases between. The CDR3 coding sequence is TGTGCCTGGAGTACCGGGGCGAGCTCCTACAATGAGCAGTTCTTC. This codes for CAWSTGASSYNEQFF.

The rearrangement links TRBV18 to TRBJ2-1; TRBD1 agrees at 9 bases. This CDR3 comprises 17 residues. Germline trimming cut 2 bases from V and 3 bases from J; bases unmatched to any gene: 8. Germline V gives CDR1 KGHSH, CDR2 LQKENI. CDR3 DNA: TGTGCCAGCTCACCAGCCCGACAGGGGGGCGTCTACAATGAGCAGTTCTTC. Protein product: CASSPARQGGVYNEQFF.

This clonotype has at least ten counts. The rearrangement joins TRBV5-1 to TRBJ2-1; tentative D call: TRBD2 (5 bases). The CDR3 extends over 14 amino acids. With 4 bases removed from V and 4 bases from J, the gap between germline ends came to 12 bases. Germline CDR1 and CDR2: SGHRS and YFSETQ. The DNA of the CDR3 is TGCGCCAGCAGCGAGCGGCCCTCTTACAATGAGCAGTTCTTC. The encoded protein is CASSERPSYNEQFF.

This clonotype has more than one count but fewer than ten. This chain joins TRBV20-1 and TRBJ2-7; 8 bases align to TRBD2. Germline values: CDR1 DFQATT, CDR2 SNEGSKA (reference sequence). The CDR3 extends over 15 amino acids. J lost 0 bases, V lost 0 bases, and 4 bases had no gene match. This CDR3 is CSARDRSGSSYEQYF. CDR3 bases: TGCAGTGCTAGAGATCGGAGCGGGAGCTCCTACGAGCAGTACTTC.

The chain employs TRBV10-3 and TRBJ2-1, with TRBD2 matching 7 bases. Germline V gene lookup returns CDR1 ENHRY and CDR2 SYGVKD. The CDR3 contains 15 residues. V was pared by 4 bases and J by 7 bases, with 10 bases of the junction left unmatched. The CDR3 coding sequence is TGTGCCATCAGTGCAAGGACTAGTATTAGTAATGAGCAGTTCTTC. This encodes CAISARTSISNEQFF.

This clonotype has a handful of counts. V gene TRBV29-1 combines with J gene TRBJ2-1; D is uncertain. Trimming took 5 bases from V and 6 from J, leaving 11 bases between them. This CDR3 is 12 amino acids long. Per the germline V gene, CDR1 is SQVTM and CDR2 is ANQGSEA. The CDR3 sequence: CSVKPGFNEQFF. DNA of the CDR3: TGCAGCGTTAAACCCGGATTCAATGAGCAGTTCTTC.

With regard to this clonotype: The junction differs from germline at one of its ends, possibly a read error. The rearrangement joins TRBV30 to TRBJ1-3, with D perhaps TRBD1 (6 bases). The CDR3 is 15 residues long. CDR1 is GTSNPN, CDR2 SVGIG, per germline (reference sequence). The CDR3 is CVWSSSGGGRNTIYF. In DNA form, the CDR3 reads TGTGTCTGGAGTTCCTCTGGAGGGGGGAGAAACACCATATATTTT.

This clonotype was seen many times. V gene TRBV4-3 combines with J gene TRBJ2-4; D perhaps matches TRBD2 (6 bases). Germline V CDR1 and CDR2: LGHNA, YSLEER. V was trimmed by 6 bases and J by 6 bases, leaving 12 bases between them. This CDR3 has 13 residues. CDR3 sequence: CASSWDSGNIQYF. CDR3 in DNA: TGCGCCAGCAGTTGGGATAGCGGAAACATTCAGTACTTC.